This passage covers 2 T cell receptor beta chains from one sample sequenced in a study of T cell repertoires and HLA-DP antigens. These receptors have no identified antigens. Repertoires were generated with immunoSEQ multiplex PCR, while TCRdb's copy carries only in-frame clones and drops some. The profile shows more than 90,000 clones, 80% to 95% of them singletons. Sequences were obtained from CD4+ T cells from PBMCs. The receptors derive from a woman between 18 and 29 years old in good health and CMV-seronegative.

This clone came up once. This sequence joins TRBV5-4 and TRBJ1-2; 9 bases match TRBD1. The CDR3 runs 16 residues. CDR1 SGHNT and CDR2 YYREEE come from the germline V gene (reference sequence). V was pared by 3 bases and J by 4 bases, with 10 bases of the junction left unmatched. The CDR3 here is CASSSNRDRVAYGYTF. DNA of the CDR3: TGTGCCAGCAGCTCGAACCGGGACAGGGTTGCCTATGGCTACACCTTC.

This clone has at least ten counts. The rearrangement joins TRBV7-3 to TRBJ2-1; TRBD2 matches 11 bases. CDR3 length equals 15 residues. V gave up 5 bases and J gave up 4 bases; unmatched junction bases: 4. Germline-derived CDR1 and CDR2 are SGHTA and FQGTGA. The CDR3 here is CASSAGTSGYNEQFF. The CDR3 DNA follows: TGTGCCAGCAGCGCGGGGACTAGCGGTTACAATGAGCAGTTCTTC.